This passage covers 23 T cell receptor beta chains from one sample sequenced in a study of cytotoxic CD8 clonotypes in ibrutinib-treated CLL. Only in-frame clones appear in the TCRdb table, and some are missing; sequencing was by immunoSEQ multiplex PCR. This sample carries about 300,000 clones, 67% of them seen once, and the ten largest clones take 6% to 6.5%. Material: PBMCs, obtained after 36 months of ibrutinib treatment. These receptors were collected from a human donor with chronic lymphocytic leukemia.

V gene TRBV5-1 combines with J gene TRBJ2-1; no reliable D call. Trimming stripped 4 bases from V and 9 bases from J, with 11 bases between. Per germline, CDR1 SGHRS and CDR2 YFSETQ. CDR3 size: 12 residues. The CDR3 sequence: CASSLGKGEQFF. The CDR3 DNA follows: TGCGCCAGCAGCCTGGGAAAGGGTGAGCAGTTCTTC.

V is TRBV27 and J is TRBJ2-2; a weak D match, TRBD1 (6 bases). This CDR3 has 14 residues. Trimming took 5 bases from V and 7 from J, leaving 14 bases between them. Germline CDR1 is MNHEY and CDR2 is SMNVEV (reference sequence). The DNA for the CDR3 is TGTGCCAGCAGTAGTAGGGGGATTGGCGGGGAGCTGTTTTTT. Translating gives CASSSRGIGGELFF.

This chain connects TRBV18 to TRBJ2-3; D is perhaps TRBD2 (5 bases). This CDR3 contains 16 residues. Trimming left V 2 bases short and J 6 bases short, with 18 bases between. Germline V gene lookup returns CDR1 KGHSH and CDR2 LQKENI. The CDR3 nucleotides are TGTGCCAGCTCACCAGGACTTCTCAAGTCTATGGATACGCAGTATTTT. Protein: CASSPGLLKSMDTQYF. The complete variable domain, with remaining parts taken from reference TRBV18 and TRBJ2-3, reads NAGVMQNPRHLVRRRGQEARLRCSPMKGHSHVYWYRQLPEEGLKFMVYLQKENIIDESGMPKERFSAEFPKEGPSILRIQQVVRGDSAAYFCASSPGLLKSMDTQYFGPGTRLTVL.

The chain recombines TRBV10-3 with TRBJ1-4; possible D gene TRBD1, 5 bases. V was clipped by 4 bases and J by 7 bases, with 16 bases between them. Germline CDR1 ENHRY, CDR2 SYGVKD. There are 15 residues in the CDR3. The CDR3 DNA sequence: TGTGCCATCAGTGTTCAGGGAAGGCGGGGTGAAAAACTGTTTTTT. Translation: CAISVQGRRGEKLFF.

The chain employs TRBV27 and TRBJ2-3, with 14 bases lining up with TRBD2. V shed 2 bases and J 8 bases; nucleotides not matched to a gene: 3. The CDR3 spans 15 residues. From germline, CDR1 is MNHEY and CDR2 SMNVEV (reference sequence). The CDR3 DNA is TGTGCCAGCAGTTTAAGACTAGCGGGAGGGGGTACGCAGTATTTT. Translation: CASSLRLAGGGTQYF.

The chain combines TRBV6-5 with TRBJ2-7, with D possibly matching TRBD2 (5 bases). The germline V and J ends were trimmed by 5 bases and 5 bases, with 13 bases remaining between them. Germline V CDR1 and CDR2: MNHEY, SVGAGI. The CDR3 consists of 13 residues. CDR3 bases: TGTGCCAGCAGTCCTGGACTGAAGGACGAGCAGTACTTC. Translation: CASSPGLKDEQYF.

The rearrangement uses TRBV2 and TRBJ1-3; maybe TRBD1 (6 bases). V was shortened by 7 bases and J by 0 bases, with 13 bases between the two germline ends. CDR3 length equals 15 residues. Germline assignment: CDR1 SNHLY and CDR2 FYNNEI. Here the CDR3 reads CASTPDRLSGNTIYF. Written as DNA, the CDR3 is TGTGCCAGCACTCCCGACAGGCTCTCTGGAAACACCATATATTTT. The full variable domain, in which reference TRBV2 and TRBJ1-3 provide the parts outside the CDR3, is EPEVTQTPSHQVTQMGQEVILRCVPISNHLYFYWYRQILGQKVEFLVSFYNNEISEKSEIFDDQFSVERPDGSNFTLKIRSTKLEDSAMYFCASTPDRLSGNTIYFGEGSWLTVV.

The J gene is TRBJ2-3, the V gene TRBV2; either TRBD1 or TRBD2 may fit D (5 bases each). The V gene's germline CDR1 is SNHLY and CDR2 FYNNEI. V lost 7 bases to trimming and J lost 4 bases, with 18 bases between them. The CDR3 spans 15 residues. CDR3 residues: CASMRSRGRSDTQYF. The CDR3 DNA is TGTGCCAGCATGAGGTCCCGGGGCAGATCAGATACGCAGTATTTT.

This clone turned up a few times. The rearrangement links TRBV27 to TRBJ1-1, with no clear D. The V end was cut by 6 bases, the J end by 6 bases, with 11 bases between. CDR3 size: 12 residues. Looked up from germline, CDR1 is MNHEY and CDR2 is SMNVEV (reference sequence). The CDR3 DNA reads as TGTGCCAGCAGCCATGGACTATCTGAAGCTTTCTTT. It codes for CASSHGLSEAFF.

CDR3 DNA sequence: TGTGCCAGCAGCCAGGAGACAGCATTGAACACTGAAGCTTTCTTT. Translating it yields CASSQETALNTEAFF. V usage is TRBV7-9 and J usage is TRBJ1-1, with a possible D match to TRBD1 (5 bases). The V gene lost 5 bases and the J gene lost 0 bases, with 13 bases spanning the gap. The CDR3 contains 15 residues. Germline-derived CDR1 and CDR2 are SEHNR and FQNEAQ (reference sequence).

This clone occurred a few times. The V call is TRBV5-1, the J call TRBJ2-7; D is perhaps TRBD1 (6 bases). Trimming shortened V by 1 base and J by 0 bases, and 8 bases separated the two germline ends. The CDR3 is made up of 14 amino acids. The germline V gene has CDR1 SGHRS and CDR2 YFSETQ. The CDR3 sequence: CASSLQGTSYEQYF. In DNA, the CDR3 is TGCGCCAGCAGCTTGCAGGGGACCTCCTACGAGCAGTACTTC.

This chain links TRBV10-1 with TRBJ2-1; 10 bases map to TRBD2. This CDR3 has 15 amino acids. The J segment lost 7 bases and the V segment lost 4 bases, leaving 7 bases of the junction unmatched. CDR1 and CDR2 from the germline V gene are WNHNN and SYGVQD (reference sequence). CDR3 nucleotide sequence: TGCGCCAGCAGTGGAGCGGGGGGGCATGTAAATGAGCAGTTCTTC. This translates into CASSGAGGHVNEQFF.

V is TRBV18 and J is TRBJ1-2; D perhaps matches TRBD1 (6 bases). V was pared by 6 bases and J by 1 base, with 12 bases between. Germline CDR1 reads KGHSH; CDR2 reads LQKENI. This CDR3 spans 14 amino acids. The CDR3 region has the DNA TGTGCCAGCTCCCCCGGACAGCTTAACTATGGCTACACCTTC. Amino acids: CASSPGQLNYGYTF.

V usage is TRBV5-4 and J usage is TRBJ1-4; 8 bases are a match to TRBD1. V was pared by 4 bases and J by 2 bases, with 10 bases of the junction left unmatched. The CDR3 has 17 amino acids. Germline assignment: CDR1 SGHNT and CDR2 YYREEE (reference sequence). CDR3 in amino acids: CASSKDRVLATNEKLFF. The CDR3 bases are TGTGCCAGCAGCAAGGACAGGGTTTTGGCGACTAATGAAAAACTGTTTTTT.

This chain uses TRBV19 with TRBJ2-5; 7 bases line up with TRBD2. Germline CDR1 reads LNHDA; CDR2 reads SQIVND (reference sequence). Losses at the gene ends were 4 bases for V and 7 bases for J; bases not matched to a gene: 12. This CDR3 has 15 amino acids. In nucleotides, the CDR3 is TGTGCCAGTAGTACCTGGACCCGTGGGGGGGGGACCCAGTACTTC. It specifies CASSTWTRGGGTQYF.

This chain links TRBV19 with TRBJ1-4; D call uncertain. Germline lookup yields CDR1 LNHDA and CDR2 SQIVND (reference sequence). The CDR3 length is 14 residues. The germline V and J ends were trimmed by 5 bases and 2 bases, with 9 bases remaining between them. This CDR3 reads CASSPTATNEKLFF. CDR3 DNA sequence: TGTGCCAGTAGTCCCACAGCGACTAATGAAAAACTGTTTTTT.

This sequence joins TRBV14 and TRBJ2-5, with 8 positions matching TRBD1. CDR1 is SGHDN and CDR2 is FVKESK in the germline V gene. J lost 5 bases, V lost 1 base, and 6 bases had no gene match. This CDR3 comprises 15 residues. CDR3 nucleotide sequence: TGTGCCAGCAGCCAAGGGACAGGGACGCTGGAGACCCAGTACTTC. Translation: CASSQGTGTLETQYF.

This chain joins TRBV15 and TRBJ2-7; D may be TRBD1 or TRBD2 (5 bases each). This CDR3 has 16 residues. V lost 2 bases and J lost 1, with 15 bases in between. Germline loops: CDR1 LNHNV, CDR2 YYDKDF (reference sequence). The CDR3: CATSRFRDRGSYEQYF. The CDR3 bases are TGTGCCACCAGCAGATTCCGGGACCGGGGTTCCTACGAGCAGTACTTC.

The chain links TRBV18 to TRBJ2-3; D is ambiguous. Germline CDR1 and CDR2: KGHSH and LQKENI. Deletions cut 3 bases from V and 2 bases from J, with 9 bases between. This CDR3 contains 14 residues. The CDR3 spells CASSPGAITDTQYF. The CDR3 DNA reads as TGTGCCAGCTCACCTGGCGCGATCACAGATACGCAGTATTTT.

The CDR3 loop is CASSSPLAGVHEQYF. In nucleotides, the CDR3 is TGTGCCAGCAGCTCCCCCTTGGCGGGAGTCCACGAGCAGTACTTC. The chain joins TRBV7-2 to TRBJ2-7; the match to TRBD2 covers 7 bases. The CDR3 has 15 amino acids. Looked up from germline, CDR1 is SGHTA and CDR2 is FQGNSA. J gave up 5 bases and V 4 bases, and 11 bases lay outside the gene matches.

This clone has only a few counts. This rearrangement joins TRBV7-3 to TRBJ2-7; D is possibly TRBD2 (6 bases). Trimming removed 2 bases at V and 3 bases at J, with 14 bases between. In germline, CDR1 is SGHTA, CDR2 FQGTGA. This CDR3 spans 15 amino acids. The DNA of the CDR3 is TGTGCCAGCAGCTTAGGTAGCGGCCCTAACTACGAGCAGTACTTC. Protein: CASSLGSGPNYEQYF.

The chain is built from TRBV19 and TRBJ1-1; D is unclear. Germline CDR1 is LNHDA and CDR2 is SQIVND (reference sequence). V was cut by 8 bases and J by 0 bases, with 13 bases left in between. The CDR3 runs to 14 residues. The DNA for the CDR3 is TGTGCCAGTCAACGACGGCAGATGAACACTGAAGCTTTCTTT. It codes for CASQRRQMNTEAFF.

The V and J genes are TRBV6-5 and TRBJ1-2; TRBD1 agrees at 10 bases. CDR1 MNHEY and CDR2 SVGAGI come from the germline V gene. The length of the CDR3 is 13 residues. The V and J ends lost 6 bases and 8 bases, in that order; junction bases with no gene match: 6. In DNA, the CDR3 is TGTGCCAGCAGGTCAGACAGGGGGCACGGCTACACCTTC. Its translation is CASRSDRGHGYTF.